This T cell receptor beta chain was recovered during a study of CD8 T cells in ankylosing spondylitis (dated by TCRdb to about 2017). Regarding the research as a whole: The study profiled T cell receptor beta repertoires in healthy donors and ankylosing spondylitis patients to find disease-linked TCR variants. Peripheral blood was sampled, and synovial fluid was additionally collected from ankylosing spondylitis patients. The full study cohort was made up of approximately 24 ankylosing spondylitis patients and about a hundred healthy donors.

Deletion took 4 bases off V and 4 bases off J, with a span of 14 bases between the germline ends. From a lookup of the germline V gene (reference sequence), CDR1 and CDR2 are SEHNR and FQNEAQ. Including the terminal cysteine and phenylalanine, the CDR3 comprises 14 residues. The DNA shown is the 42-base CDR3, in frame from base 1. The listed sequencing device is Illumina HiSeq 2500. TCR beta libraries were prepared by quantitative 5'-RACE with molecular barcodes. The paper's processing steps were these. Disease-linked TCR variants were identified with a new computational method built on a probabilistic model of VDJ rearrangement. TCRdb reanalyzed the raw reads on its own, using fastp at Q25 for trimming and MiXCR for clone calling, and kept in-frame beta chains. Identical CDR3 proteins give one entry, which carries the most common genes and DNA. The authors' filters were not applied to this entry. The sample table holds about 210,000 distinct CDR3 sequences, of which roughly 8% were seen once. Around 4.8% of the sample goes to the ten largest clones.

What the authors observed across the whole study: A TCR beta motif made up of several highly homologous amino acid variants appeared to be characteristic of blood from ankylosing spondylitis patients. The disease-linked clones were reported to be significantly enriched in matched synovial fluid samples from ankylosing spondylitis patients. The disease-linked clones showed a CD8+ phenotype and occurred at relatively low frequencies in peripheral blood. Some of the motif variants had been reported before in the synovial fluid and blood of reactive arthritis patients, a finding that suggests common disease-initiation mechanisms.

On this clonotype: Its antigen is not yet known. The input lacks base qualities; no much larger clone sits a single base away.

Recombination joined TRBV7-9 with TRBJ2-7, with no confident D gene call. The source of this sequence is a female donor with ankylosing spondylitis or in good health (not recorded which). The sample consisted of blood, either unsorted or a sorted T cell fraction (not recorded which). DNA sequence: TGTGCCAGCAGCTCGTTGGGGATGGGATACGAGCAGTACTTC. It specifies CASSSLGMGYEQYF. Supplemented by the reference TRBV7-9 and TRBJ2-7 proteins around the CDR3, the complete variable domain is DTGVSQNPRHKITKRGQNVTFRCDPISEHNRLYWYRQTLGQGPEFLTYFQNEAQLEKSRLLSDRFSAERPKGSFSTLEIQRTEQGDSAMYLCASSSLGMGYEQYFGPGTRLTVT.